This T cell receptor beta chain derives from a study of cytotoxic CD8 clonotypes in ibrutinib-treated CLL. Generated by immunoSEQ multiplex PCR, the TCRdb table keeps only in-frame clones and is missing some. The data contain some 92,000 clones, roughly three quarters of them seen just once; the ten biggest clones take up under 30%. The CDR3 extends over 14 amino acids. V dropped 6 bases and J dropped 0 bases, with 10 bases sitting between them. Germline-derived CDR1 and CDR2 are ENHRY and SYGVKD. Sequenced material: PBMCs, taken after 24 months of ibrutinib treatment. This chain connects TRBV10-3 to TRBJ2-3; D is unresolved. The TCR comes from a human donor with chronic lymphocytic leukemia. The CDR3 loop reads CAIRAGASTDTQYF. The CDR3 nucleotides read TGTGCCATCAGGGCAGGTGCTAGCACAGATACGCAGTATTTT.